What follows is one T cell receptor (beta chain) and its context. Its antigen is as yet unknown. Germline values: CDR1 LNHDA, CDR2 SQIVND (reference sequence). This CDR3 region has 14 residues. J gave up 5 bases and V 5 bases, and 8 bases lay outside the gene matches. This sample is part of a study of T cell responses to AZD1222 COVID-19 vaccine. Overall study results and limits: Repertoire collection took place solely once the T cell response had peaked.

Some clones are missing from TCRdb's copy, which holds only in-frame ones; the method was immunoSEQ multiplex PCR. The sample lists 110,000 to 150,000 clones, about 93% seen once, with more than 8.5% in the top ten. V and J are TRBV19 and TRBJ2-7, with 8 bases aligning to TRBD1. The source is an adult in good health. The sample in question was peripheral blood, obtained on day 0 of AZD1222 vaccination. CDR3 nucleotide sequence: TGTGCCAGTAGTGCCCGACAGGGGATCAACGAGCAGTACTTC. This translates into CASSARQGINEQYF.